This T cell receptor (beta chain) was sequenced for a study of CD8+CD57+ T cells in acquired aplastic anemia. Study-wide background: Each DNA sample taken from sorted CD4+ and CD8+ cells came to about 3.2 ug on average.

The template for TCR beta VDJ and CDR3 sequence profiling was genomic DNA. In TCRdb, the reads were re-called with MiXCR into one record per CDR3 protein. The repertoire holds a few hundred thousand distinct CDR3 sequences, with around 50% as singletons. The V and J ends lost 5 bases and 2 bases, in that order; junction bases with no gene match: 9. The CDR3 has 17 residues. Germline assignment: CDR1 LNHNV and CDR2 YYDKDF (reference sequence). All patients picked for sequencing had shown, by flow cytometry, an expansion of CD8+CD57+ cells. Study-wide results and limits: Around 30 sequences, all CD8+ CDR3, were shared between patients and controls.

This clonotype was seen once. Antigen: not known. Sequenced sample: sorted CD4+, CD8+, or CD8+CD57+ T cells (not recorded which) from PBMCs. This receptor was identified in a human donor with aplastic anemia. The chain uses TRBV15 and TRBJ2-1; 10 bases are shared with TRBD2. The CDR3 reads CATSHGGLANPYNEQFF. As DNA, the CDR3 is TGTGCCACCAGCCACGGGGGACTAGCGAACCCCTACAATGAGCAGTTCTTC.